The entry below describes one T cell receptor beta chain. This sample was included in a study of blood T cell repertoires in COVID-19. Study-wide background: The United States, Italy and Spain were the sources of the acute and convalescent COVID-19 samples. The analysed material was cDNA or gDNA that came from T cells, B-cell-depleted T cells, or PBMCs.

V was cut by 5 bases and J by 4 bases, with 12 bases left in between. Germline values: CDR1 SNHLY, CDR2 FYNNEI. The CDR3 covers 13 residues. TCRdb keeps only in-frame clones here, not all; method: immunoSEQ multiplex PCR. Of some 150,000 clones listed, about 85% were seen once; the top ten hold roughly 2.9%. Specimen: peripheral blood. V gene TRBV2 combines with J gene TRBJ2-7, with D uncertain. The origin of this receptor is a middle-aged woman with active or convalescent COVID-19. The CDR3 nucleotides read TGTGCCAGCAGTCCGCTTACATCGTACGAGCAGTACTTC. This codes for CASSPLTSYEQYF.